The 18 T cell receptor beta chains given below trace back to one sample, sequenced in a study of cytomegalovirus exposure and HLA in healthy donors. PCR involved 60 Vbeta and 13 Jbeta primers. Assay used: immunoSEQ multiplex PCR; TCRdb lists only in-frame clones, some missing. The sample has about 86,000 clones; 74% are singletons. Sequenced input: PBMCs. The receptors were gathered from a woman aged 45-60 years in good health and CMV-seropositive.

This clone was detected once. The CDR3 DNA reads TGTGCCAGCAGTAACCTAGACAGCTACAATGAGCAGTTCTTC. This gives the protein CASSNLDSYNEQFF. The gene calls are TRBV27 and TRBJ2-1; weak D call: TRBD1 (5 bases). Trimming cost V 5 bases and J 3 bases, with 11 bases left between them. Per germline, CDR1 MNHEY and CDR2 SMNVEV (reference sequence). The CDR3 spans 14 residues.

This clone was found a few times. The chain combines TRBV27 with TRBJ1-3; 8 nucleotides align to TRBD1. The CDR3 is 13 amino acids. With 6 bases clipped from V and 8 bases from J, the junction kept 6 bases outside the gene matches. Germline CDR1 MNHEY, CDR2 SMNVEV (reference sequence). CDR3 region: CASRRQGAYTIYF. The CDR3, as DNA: TGTGCCAGCAGAAGGCAGGGGGCTTACACCATATATTTT.

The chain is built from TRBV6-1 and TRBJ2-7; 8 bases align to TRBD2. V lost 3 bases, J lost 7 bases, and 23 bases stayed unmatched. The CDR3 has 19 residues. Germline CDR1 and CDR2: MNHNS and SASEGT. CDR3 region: CASSDGLSGRGGRGPEQYF. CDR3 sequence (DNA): TGTGCCAGCAGTGACGGCCTCAGCGGGAGAGGCGGCCGCGGGCCTGAGCAGTACTTC.

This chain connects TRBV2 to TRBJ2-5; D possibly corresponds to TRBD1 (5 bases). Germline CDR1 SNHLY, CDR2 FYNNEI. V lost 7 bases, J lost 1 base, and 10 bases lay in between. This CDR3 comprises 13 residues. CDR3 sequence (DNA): TGTGCCAGCACTAGACAGTCCCAAGAGACCCAGTACTTC. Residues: CASTRQSQETQYF. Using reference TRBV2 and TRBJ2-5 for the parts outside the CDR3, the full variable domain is EPEVTQTPSHQVTQMGQEVILRCVPISNHLYFYWYRQILGQKVEFLVSFYNNEISEKSEIFDDQFSVERPDGSNFTLKIRSTKLEDSAMYFCASTRQSQETQYFGPGTRLLVL.

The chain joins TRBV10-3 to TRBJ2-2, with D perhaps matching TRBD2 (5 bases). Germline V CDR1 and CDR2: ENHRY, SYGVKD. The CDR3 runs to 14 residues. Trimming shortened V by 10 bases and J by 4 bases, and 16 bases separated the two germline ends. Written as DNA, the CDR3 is TGTGCCACCCGCGAGGGAGTTTCCACCGGGGAGCTGTTTTTT. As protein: CATREGVSTGELFF.

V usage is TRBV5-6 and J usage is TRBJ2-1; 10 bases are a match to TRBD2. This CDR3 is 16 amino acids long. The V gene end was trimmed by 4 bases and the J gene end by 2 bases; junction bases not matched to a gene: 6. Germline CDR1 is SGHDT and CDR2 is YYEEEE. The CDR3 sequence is CASSGASGSAYNEQFF. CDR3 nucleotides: TGTGCCAGCAGCGGAGCTAGCGGGAGCGCCTACAATGAGCAGTTCTTC.

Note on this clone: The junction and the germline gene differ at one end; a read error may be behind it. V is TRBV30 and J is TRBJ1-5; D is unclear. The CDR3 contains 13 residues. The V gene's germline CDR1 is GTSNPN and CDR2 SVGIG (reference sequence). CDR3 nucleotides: TGTGCCTGGAGTGGGGGTAGCGATCAGCCCCAGCATTTT. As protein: CAWSGGSDQPQHF.

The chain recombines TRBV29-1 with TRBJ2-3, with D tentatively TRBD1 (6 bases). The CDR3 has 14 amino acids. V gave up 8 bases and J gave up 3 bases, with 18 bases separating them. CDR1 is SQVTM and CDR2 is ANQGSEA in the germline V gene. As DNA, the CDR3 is TGCAGCACAATAAGGCCAGGGGCAACAGATACGCAGTATTTT. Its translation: CSTIRPGATDTQYF.

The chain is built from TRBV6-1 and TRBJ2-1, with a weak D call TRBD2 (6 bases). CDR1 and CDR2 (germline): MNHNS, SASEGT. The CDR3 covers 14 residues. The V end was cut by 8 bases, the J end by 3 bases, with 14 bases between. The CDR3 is CASLDYPFYNEQFF. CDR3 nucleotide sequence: TGTGCCAGCCTGGACTACCCCTTCTACAATGAGCAGTTCTTC.

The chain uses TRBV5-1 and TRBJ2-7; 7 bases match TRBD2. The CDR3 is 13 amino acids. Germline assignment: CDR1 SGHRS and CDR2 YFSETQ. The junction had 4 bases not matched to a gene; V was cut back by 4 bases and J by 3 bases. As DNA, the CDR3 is TGCGCCAGCAGCATGGGGGGGGACTACGAGCAGTACTTC. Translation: CASSMGGDYEQYF.

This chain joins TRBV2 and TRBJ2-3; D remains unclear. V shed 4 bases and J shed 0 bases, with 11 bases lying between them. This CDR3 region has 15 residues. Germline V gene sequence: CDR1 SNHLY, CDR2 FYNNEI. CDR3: CASSALTPSTDTQYF. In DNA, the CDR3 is TGTGCCAGCAGTGCGCTAACCCCAAGCACAGATACGCAGTATTTT.

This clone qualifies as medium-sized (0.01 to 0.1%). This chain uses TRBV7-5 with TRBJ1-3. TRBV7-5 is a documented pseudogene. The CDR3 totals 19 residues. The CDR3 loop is CARSLWERRGPSSGNTIYF. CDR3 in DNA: TGTGCCAGAAGCTTATGGGAGAGGAGAGGACCTAGCTCTGGAAACACCATATATTTT.

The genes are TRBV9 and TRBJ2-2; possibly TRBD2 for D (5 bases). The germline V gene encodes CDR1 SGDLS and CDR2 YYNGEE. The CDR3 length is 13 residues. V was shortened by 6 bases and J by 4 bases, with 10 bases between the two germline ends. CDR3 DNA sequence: TGTGCCAGCAAAGGACGGGGCACCGGGGAGCTGTTTTTT. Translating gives CASKGRGTGELFF.

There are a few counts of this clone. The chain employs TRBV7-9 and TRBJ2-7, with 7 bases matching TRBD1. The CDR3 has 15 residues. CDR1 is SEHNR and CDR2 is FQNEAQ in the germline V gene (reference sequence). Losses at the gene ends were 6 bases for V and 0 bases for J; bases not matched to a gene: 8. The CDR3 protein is CASSPDRVASYEQYF. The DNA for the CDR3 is TGTGCCAGCAGTCCCGACAGGGTCGCCTCCTACGAGCAGTACTTC.

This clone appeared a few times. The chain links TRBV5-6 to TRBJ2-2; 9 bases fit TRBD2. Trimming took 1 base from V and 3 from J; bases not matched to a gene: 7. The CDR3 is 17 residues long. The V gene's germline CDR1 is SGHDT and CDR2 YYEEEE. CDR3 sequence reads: CASSLWGLAGYTGELFF. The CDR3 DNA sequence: TGTGCCAGCAGCTTGTGGGGTCTAGCGGGATACACCGGGGAGCTGTTTTTT.

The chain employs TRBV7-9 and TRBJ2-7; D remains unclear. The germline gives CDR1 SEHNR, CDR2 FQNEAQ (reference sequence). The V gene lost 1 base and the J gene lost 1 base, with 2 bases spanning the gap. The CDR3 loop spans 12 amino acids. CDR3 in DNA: TGTGCCAGCAGCTTAGTATCCTACGAGCAGTACTTC. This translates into CASSLVSYEQYF.

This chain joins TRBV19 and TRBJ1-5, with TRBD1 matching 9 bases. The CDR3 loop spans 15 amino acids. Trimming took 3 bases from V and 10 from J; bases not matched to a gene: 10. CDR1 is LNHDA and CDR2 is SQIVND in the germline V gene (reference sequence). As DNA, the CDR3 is TGTGCCAGTAGTATCGCCGGACAGGGGTTAGGACCCCAGCATTTT. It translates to CASSIAGQGLGPQHF.

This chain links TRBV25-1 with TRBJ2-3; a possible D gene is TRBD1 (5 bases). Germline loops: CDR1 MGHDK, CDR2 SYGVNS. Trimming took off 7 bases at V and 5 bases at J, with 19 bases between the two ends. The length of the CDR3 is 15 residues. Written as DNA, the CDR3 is TGTGCCAGCACTCCAAAGGCAGGGTTTGGAGATACGCAGTATTTT. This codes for CASTPKAGFGDTQYF.